This section outlines one T cell receptor (beta chain) sequence together with its context. This receptor's antigen is unknown. No qualities accompany the bases; no much larger clone lies one base away. The data are from a study of control samples from healthy donors and cancer patients (dated by TCRdb to the early 2020s). The cysteine opens and the phenylalanine closes a CDR3 of 14 amino acids. Only the CDR3 region is kept as DNA, spanning 42 bases read in frame from base 1. The V and J ends are trimmed by 1 base and 3 bases, leaving 6 bases between them. As encoded in the germline V gene (reference sequence), CDR1 is LGHDT while CDR2 is YNNKEL. Libraries were prepared through the immunoSEQ multiplex PCR assay. TCRdb retrieved this table from immuneACCESS and kept in-frame rearrangements only. Not all clones are present; in checked studies, unresolved V genes account for under half, and no reason is known for the remainder. The sample table lists about 130,000 clones, roughly 87% of them with a count of one. The leading ten clones occupy around 2% of the sample.

The rearrangement combines TRBV3-1 (or the pseudogene TRBV3-2) with TRBJ2-2; TRBD1 is perhaps the D gene, given 5 matching bases. The source is a man between 18 and 29 years old in good health. Sequenced material: blood. The CDR3 sequence is CASSQGRDTGELFF. The nucleotides read TGTGCCAGCAGCCAAGGCAGGGACACCGGGGAGCTGTTTTTT.